What follows describes a single TCR beta chain. Its antigen remains unidentified. Germline values: CDR1 MDHEN, CDR2 SYDVKM. The CDR3 totals 15 residues. V was pared by 10 bases and J by 6 bases, with 24 bases between. This record comes from a study of T cells in Graves' hyperthyroidism and ophthalmopathy. Regarding the study as a whole: Prediction of ophthalmopathy progression came a median roughly 7.1 months pre-onset.

RNA transcripts were the template for amplifying TCR beta CDR3 regions. First-round RT-PCR targeting the TCR CDR3 was performed with the HTBI primer set. TCRdb re-called the multiplex PCR reads through MiXCR, storing one row per CDR3 protein. The sample shows 500,000 to 800,000 distinct CDR3 sequences, roughly 15% of them seen only once. Source material: blood. The clonotype originates from a woman aged 50 to 60 with Graves' ophthalmopathy. The rearrangement links TRBV28 to TRBJ1-2, with unresolved D. In DNA form, the CDR3 reads TGTGCCACAATAATCATGGGAACTCGACAAGATGGCTACACCTTC. As protein: CATIIMGTRQDGYTF.